What follows are 19 T cell receptor beta chains derived from one specimen sequenced in a study of blood T cell repertoires in COVID-19. Measured with immunoSEQ multiplex PCR; TCRdb has only the in-frame clones, and not every one. The sample holds 70,000 or so clones, 86% seen once. Input material: peripheral blood. The receptor source for this set is a man between 65 and 85 years old with active or convalescent COVID-19.

The V and J genes are TRBV11-1 and TRBJ2-5; no clear D. CDR3 size: 13 residues. Germline CDR1 and CDR2: SGHAT and FQDESV (reference sequence). V gave up 5 bases and J gave up 5 bases, with 12 bases separating them. CDR3 nucleotide sequence: TGTGCCAGCAGCCCCCTGAGCGCCGAGACCCAGTACTTC. This codes for CASSPLSAETQYF. Based on the CDR3 plus reference TRBV11-1 and TRBJ2-5, the full variable domain is EAEVAQSPRYKITEKSQAVAFWCDPISGHATLYWYRQILGQGPELLVQFQDESVVDDSQLPKDRFSAERLKGVDSTLKIQPAELGDSAMYLCASSPLSAETQYFGPGTRLLVL.

This clone was detected a few times. The rearrangement uses TRBV4-1 and TRBJ1-2, with 8 bases fitting TRBD1. CDR1 MGHRA and CDR2 YSYEKL come from the germline V gene. V dropped 0 bases and J dropped 10; count of bases not matched to a gene: 10. The CDR3 has 15 amino acids. The CDR3 loop is CASSQDPGTGALYTF. DNA for the CDR3: TGCGCCAGCAGCCAAGATCCCGGGACAGGAGCTCTCTACACCTTC.

The chain employs TRBV2 and TRBJ1-1, with unresolved D. CDR1 is SNHLY and CDR2 is FYNNEI in the germline V gene. V lost 6 bases and J 4 bases, leaving 9 bases between the germline ends. This CDR3 spans 12 amino acids. The chain's CDR3 is CASSGEVTEAFF. Here the CDR3 DNA reads TGTGCCAGCAGCGGGGAGGTCACTGAAGCTTTCTTT.

This chain joins TRBV7-3 and TRBJ2-5; 9 bases align to TRBD2. V was pared by 2 bases and J by 5 bases, with 6 bases of the junction left unmatched. Per germline, CDR1 SGHTA and CDR2 FQGTGA. The CDR3 consists of 15 residues. CDR3 sequence (DNA): TGTGCCAGCAGCTTAGCGGGAGGGCCGTACGAGACCCAGTACTTC. This codes for CASSLAGGPYETQYF.

This clone was found a few times. The rearrangement joins TRBV28 to TRBJ1-5; no firm D call. Trimming removed 2 bases from V and 4 bases from J, with 9 bases in between. Germline CDR1 and CDR2: MDHEN and SYDVKM. The CDR3 contains 14 residues. DNA of the CDR3: TGTGCCAGCAGTTTAGAACTAGGGAATCAGCCCCAGCATTTT. This codes for CASSLELGNQPQHF.

The genes are TRBV5-4 and TRBJ2-3, with 7 bases fitting TRBD1. The CDR3 is made up of 14 amino acids. V shed 0 bases and J 3 bases; nucleotides not matched to a gene: 1. Germline CDR1 and CDR2: SGHNT and YYREEE (reference sequence). The chain's CDR3 is CASSLDRGTDTQYF. CDR3 nucleotides: TGTGCCAGCAGCTTGGACAGGGGAACAGATACGCAGTATTTT. The variable domain in full, completed from reference TRBV5-4 and TRBJ2-3, reads ETGVTQSPTHLIKTRGQQVTLRCSSQSGHNTVSWYQQALGQGPQFIFQYYREEENGRGNFPPRFSGLQFPNYSSELNVNALELDDSALYLCASSLDRGTDTQYFGPGTRLTVL.

This clone was found once. The chain carries TRBV5-6 and TRBJ1-4; no clear D. Trimming took 0 bases from V and 7 from J, leaving 10 bases between them. Germline CDR1 and CDR2: SGHDT and YYEEEE. The CDR3 is made up of 14 amino acids. CDR3 in amino acids: CASSLGMHGEKLFF. CDR3 nucleotides: TGTGCCAGCAGCTTGGGCATGCACGGTGAAAAACTGTTTTTT. Using reference TRBV5-6 and TRBJ1-4 for the parts outside the CDR3, the full variable domain is DAGVTQSPTHLIKTRGQQVTLRCSPKSGHDTVSWYQQALGQGPQFIFQYYEEEERQRGNFPDRFSGHQFPNYSSELNVNALLLGDSALYLCASSLGMHGEKLFFGSGTQLSVL.

The chain uses TRBV10-3 and TRBJ2-7; 9 bases map to TRBD2. This CDR3 spans 16 amino acids. CDR1 is ENHRY, CDR2 SYGVKD, per germline. The V and J ends lost 0 bases and 6 bases, in that order; junction bases with no gene match: 9. CDR3 sequence reads: CAISESMAGGPVEQYF. CDR3 DNA sequence: TGTGCCATCAGTGAGTCGATGGCGGGAGGGCCGGTCGAGCAGTACTTC.

This clone was counted ten times or more. The V gene is TRBV7-9, the J gene TRBJ2-7, with 8 positions matching TRBD1. Germline CDR1 reads SEHNR; CDR2 reads FQNEAQ (reference sequence). The CDR3 runs 13 residues. The V gene end was trimmed by 5 bases and the J gene end by 9 bases; junction bases not matched to a gene: 9. The CDR3 sequence is CASSKTTGGVQYF. The CDR3 DNA sequence: TGTGCCAGCAGCAAAACCACAGGGGGAGTGCAGTACTTC.

The gene calls are TRBV2 and TRBJ2-7; 11 nucleotides match TRBD2. The J segment lost 2 bases and the V segment lost 6 bases, leaving 6 bases of the junction unmatched. The CDR3 consists of 15 residues. CDR1 and CDR2 (germline): SNHLY, FYNNEI. The CDR3 DNA follows: TGTGCCAGCAGGAAAGGGACTAGCGGAACCTACGAGCAGTACTTC. Residues: CASRKGTSGTYEQYF.

The chain has TRBV3-1 (or the pseudogene TRBV3-2) and TRBJ1-2, with D perhaps TRBD1 (5 bases). This CDR3 is 12 amino acids long. Trimming took off 4 bases at V and 4 bases at J, with 7 bases between the two ends. The germline gives CDR1 LGHDT, CDR2 YNNKEL (reference sequence). CDR3 nucleotide sequence: TGTGCCAGCAGCCGGAGGGGCTATGGCTACACCTTC. Translated: CASSRRGYGYTF.

This clone was observed once. The V gene is TRBV7-3, the J gene TRBJ2-5; TRBD1 matches at 9 bases. CDR3 size: 14 residues. With V trimmed by 3 bases and J by 6 bases, 5 bases remained unmatched. Germline CDR1 reads SGHTA; CDR2 reads FQGTGA. The chain's CDR3 is CASSFAGTGKTQYF. The CDR3 DNA reads TGTGCCAGCAGCTTCGCCGGGACAGGGAAGACCCAGTACTTC.

The CDR3 sequence: CASSYGPVSNQPQHF. DNA for the CDR3: TGTGCCAGCAGTTACGGTCCAGTTAGCAATCAGCCCCAGCATTTT. The chain has TRBV6-6 and TRBJ1-5; D is undetermined. V was shortened by 2 bases and J by 0 bases, with 8 bases between the two germline ends. CDR3 length: 15 residues. Germline V gives CDR1 MNHNY, CDR2 SVGAGI (reference sequence).

V usage is TRBV7-9 and J usage is TRBJ2-7; TRBD2 aligns across 10 bases. V trimming: 5 bases; J trimming: 3 bases; junction bases outside the gene matches: 10. Per the germline V gene, CDR1 is SEHNR and CDR2 is FQNEAQ (reference sequence). This CDR3 is built from 16 residues. DNA for the CDR3: TGTGCCAGCAGCCCCCCCGGGACTAGCGAGTTCTACGAGCAGTACTTC. Translated: CASSPPGTSEFYEQYF.

The chain is built from TRBV7-9 and TRBJ1-6; D gene ambiguous. This CDR3 is 18 amino acids long. The V and J ends lost 3 bases and 0 bases respectively, with 15 bases between them. The V gene's germline CDR1 is SEHNR and CDR2 FQNEAQ (reference sequence). The CDR3 DNA is TGTGCCAGCAGCTTGGAGTATCTCGGCAGCTCCTATAATTCACCCCTCCACTTT. The encoded protein is CASSLEYLGSSYNSPLHF.

This chain connects TRBV7-9 to TRBJ2-1; TRBD2 aligns across 7 bases. CDR3 length equals 18 residues. Germline-derived CDR1 and CDR2 are SEHNR and FQNEAQ (reference sequence). J was trimmed by 8 bases and V by 1 base; bases with no gene match: 17. The CDR3 coding sequence is TGTGCCAGCAGCTTAGTTAGTCACCTTGCTAGGGCGGGGGATGAGCAGTTCTTC. This translates into CASSLVSHLARAGDEQFF. The entire variable domain, with the rest obtained from reference TRBV7-9 and TRBJ2-1, is as follows: DTGVSQNPRHKITKRGQNVTFRCDPISEHNRLYWYRQTLGQGPEFLTYFQNEAQLEKSRLLSDRFSAERPKGSFSTLEIQRTEQGDSAMYLCASSLVSHLARAGDEQFFGPGTRLTVL.

The chain joins TRBV2 to TRBJ2-7; a possible D gene is TRBD1 (5 bases). The CDR3 sequence is 17 residues long. V was shortened by 4 bases and J by 1 base, with 20 bases between the two germline ends. The germline V gene encodes CDR1 SNHLY and CDR2 FYNNEI. CDR3 sequence (DNA): TGTGCCAGCAGTGCAATGCCGTTAGGGGCGGTGTCCTACGAGCAGTACTTC. Protein product: CASSAMPLGAVSYEQYF.

V usage is TRBV5-1 and J usage is TRBJ2-7; no firm D call. V lost 0 bases to trimming and J lost 3 bases, with 7 bases between them. Germline V gene data show CDR1 as SGHRS and CDR2 as YFSETQ. The CDR3 is 13 residues long. The CDR3 nucleotides are TGCGCCAGCAGCTTGGGTGGCGGCTACGAGCAGTACTTC. Translating it yields CASSLGGGYEQYF.

The chain carries TRBV19 and TRBJ1-4; 9 bases are a match to TRBD1. Germline V gene lookup returns CDR1 LNHDA and CDR2 SQIVND (reference sequence). The CDR3 sequence is 13 residues long. With 3 bases clipped from V and 8 bases from J, the junction kept 1 base outside the gene matches. The CDR3, as DNA: TGTGCCAGTAGTATCGGACAGGGGGAAAAACTGTTTTTT. This translates into CASSIGQGEKLFF.